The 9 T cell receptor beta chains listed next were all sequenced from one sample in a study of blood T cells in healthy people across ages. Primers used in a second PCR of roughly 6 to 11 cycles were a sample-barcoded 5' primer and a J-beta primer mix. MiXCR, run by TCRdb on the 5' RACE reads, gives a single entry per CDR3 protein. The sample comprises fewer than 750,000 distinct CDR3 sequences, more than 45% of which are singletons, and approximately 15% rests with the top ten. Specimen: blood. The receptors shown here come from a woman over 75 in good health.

The CDR3, as DNA: TGTGCCAGCAGTTTTTCCAGACACAATGAGCAGTTCTTC. As protein: CASSFSRHNEQFF. J is TRBJ2-1 and V is TRBV27; D is ambiguous. V was trimmed by 3 bases and J by 5 bases, leaving 8 bases between them. The CDR3 loop spans 13 amino acids. Germline V CDR1 and CDR2: MNHEY, SMNVEV (reference sequence).

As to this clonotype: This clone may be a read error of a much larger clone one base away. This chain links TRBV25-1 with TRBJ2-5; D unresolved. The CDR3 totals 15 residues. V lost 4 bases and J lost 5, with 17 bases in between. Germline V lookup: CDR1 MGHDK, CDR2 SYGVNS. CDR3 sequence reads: CASSVPRLRGETQYF. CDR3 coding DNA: TGTGCCAGCAGTGTACCCAGGCTCCGAGGCGAGACCCAGTACTTC.

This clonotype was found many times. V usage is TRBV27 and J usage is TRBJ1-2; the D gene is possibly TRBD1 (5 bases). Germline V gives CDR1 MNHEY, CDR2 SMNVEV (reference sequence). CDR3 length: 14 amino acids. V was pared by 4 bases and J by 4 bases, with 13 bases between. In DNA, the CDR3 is TGTGCCAGCAGTTCAACCGGGGGGGGCTATGGCTACACCTTC. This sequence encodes CASSSTGGGYGYTF.

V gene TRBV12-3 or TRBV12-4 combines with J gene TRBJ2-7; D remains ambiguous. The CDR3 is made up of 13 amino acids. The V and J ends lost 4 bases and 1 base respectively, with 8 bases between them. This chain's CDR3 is CASSSRISYEQYF. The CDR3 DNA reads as TGTGCCAGCAGTTCCAGAATTTCCTACGAGCAGTACTTC.

CDR3 DNA: TGTGCCAGCAGCCAAGTACGAGAGTACAATGAGCAGTTCTTC. Protein: CASSQVREYNEQFF. The V and J genes are TRBV4-2 and TRBJ2-1; D is unresolved. The CDR3 has 14 amino acids. Germline CDR1 and CDR2: LGHNA and YNFKEQ. Deletions cut 1 base from V and 4 bases from J, with 8 bases between.

Written as DNA, the CDR3 is TGCAGTGCTAATCCCTTTAGCGGGGGCGGGGAGACCCAGTACTTC. Its protein product is CSANPFSGGGETQYF. This chain links TRBV20-1 with TRBJ2-5, with 9 bases that match TRBD2. Germline assignment: CDR1 DFQATT and CDR2 SNEGSKA (reference sequence). The CDR3 totals 15 residues. V dropped 4 bases and J dropped 5; count of bases not matched to a gene: 11.

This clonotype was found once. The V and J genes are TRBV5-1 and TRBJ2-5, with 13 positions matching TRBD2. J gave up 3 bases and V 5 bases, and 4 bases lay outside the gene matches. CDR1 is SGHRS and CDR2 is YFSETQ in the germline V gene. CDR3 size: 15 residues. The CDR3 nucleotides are TGCGCCAGCAGGACTAGCGGGAGGAGGGAAGAGACCCAGTACTTC. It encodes CASRTSGRREETQYF.

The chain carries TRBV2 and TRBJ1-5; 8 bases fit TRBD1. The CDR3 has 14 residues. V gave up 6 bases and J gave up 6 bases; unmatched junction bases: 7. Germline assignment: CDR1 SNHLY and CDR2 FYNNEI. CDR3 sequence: CASRVTGGSQPQHF. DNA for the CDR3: TGTGCCAGCAGGGTAACAGGGGGGTCTCAGCCCCAGCATTTT.

In DNA, the CDR3 is TGCAGTGCTAGAGATGCAGGGCGGGGGGGAAACGAGCAGTACTTC. Translating it yields CSARDAGRGGNEQYF. The chain carries TRBV20-1 and TRBJ2-4; 9 bases fit TRBD2. The J call may be incorrect, as the DNA end agrees better with TRBJ2-7. Germline CDR1 DFQATT, CDR2 SNEGSKA (reference sequence). The CDR3 is made up of 15 amino acids.